A selection of T cell receptor beta chains follows, all from one sample in a study of regulatory T cells in long-lasting Graves disease. TCRdb reprocessed the multiplex PCR reads with MiXCR, giving one entry per CDR3 protein. The table shows 440,000 or so distinct CDR3 sequences, with around 17% occurring only once. Separately, the same data were catalogued under a study of T cells in Graves' hyperthyroidism and ophthalmopathy.

Sequenced here: peripheral blood mononuclear cells (PBMCs), sampled at new diagnosis, from a patient treated with antithyroid drugs. The receptors stem from a woman in her thirties with Graves disease. The CDR3 runs from the conserved cysteine through the conserved F or W. D genes are given only for firm matches. Expanded clones get a size class; other rows say once, few or many, or leave the size out.

d_call	j_call	cdr3_length	clone_size	v_call	cdr3_nt	cdr3_aa
TRBD2	TRBJ2-3	14	many	TRBV12-3/TRBV12-4	TGTGCCAGCAGTGCTAGCGGGAAATCAGATACGCAGTATTTT	CASSASGKSDTQYF
TRBD1	TRBJ2-3	15	few	TRBV5-1	TGCGCCAGCAGCACCGGACAGGGGAGCGCAGATACGCAGTATTTT	CASSTGQGSADTQYF
.	TRBJ2-7	14	.	TRBV18	TGTGCCAGCTCACCACCGGAGGTAGGAATGAAGCAGTACTTC	CASSPPEVGMKQYF
.	TRBJ2-2	14	many	TRBV28	TGTGCCAGCAGAACGCTTTATAACACCGGGGAGCTGTTTTTT	CASRTLYNTGELFF
TRBD1	TRBJ1-2	15	few	TRBV5-1	TGCGCCAGCCACAATGGGGACAGCGCTAACTATGGCTACACCTTC	CASHNGDSANYGYTF
.	TRBJ2-6	15	many	TRBV7-2	TGTGCCAGCAGCTTACAACCCGCTGGGGCCAACGTCCTGACTTTC	CASSLQPAGANVLTF
.	TRBJ2-3	14	many	TRBV12-3/TRBV12-4	TGTGCCAGCAGCCCGGGACGGATCACAGATACGCAGTATTTT	CASSPGRITDTQYF
.	TRBJ2-1	16	many	TRBV27	TGTGCCAGCAGTGACCTCCAGGGAATAACCGACAATGAGCAGTTCTTC	CASSDLQGITDNEQFF
.	TRBJ2-1	14	many	TRBV6-2/TRBV6-3	TGTGCCAGCAGGAGCAACACACGCTACAATGAGCAGTTCTTC	CASRSNTRYNEQFF
.	TRBJ1-1	19	.	TRBV6-1	TGTGCCAGCAGTCCCATTTCTCCCGGGGGCGACGAAGGTCACACTGAAGCTTTCTTT	CASSPISPGGDEGHTEAFF
.	TRBJ2-1	13	.	TRBV5-1	TGCGCCAGCAGCGCCACTGACCGCAATGAGCAGTTCTTC	CASSATDRNEQFF
.	TRBJ2-7	13	few	TRBV29-1	TGCAGCGTTCGGAGGAGCGGCTACTACGAGCAGTACTTC	CSVRRSGYYEQYF
TRBD2	TRBJ2-1	15	.	TRBV19	TGTGCCAGTAGTATGGGACTAGCGGGAGACAATGAGCAGTTCTTC	CASSMGLAGDNEQFF
.	TRBJ2-7	16	many	TRBV11-2	TGTGCCAGCAGCTTAGAGGGCTCGGCAGGGTTCTACGAGCAGTACTTC	CASSLEGSAGFYEQYF
TRBD2	TRBJ2-2	15	.	TRBV5-1	TGCGCCAGCAGATCGGGACTAGCGGAAACCGGGGAGCTGTTTTTT	CASRSGLAETGELFF
TRBD1	TRBJ1-6	17	.	TRBV27	TGTGCCAGCAGTCCACAACAGGGGGCGCACCAAGCCTCACCCCTCCACTTT	CASSPQQGAHQASPLHF
.	TRBJ2-5	14	.	TRBV13	TGTGCCAGCAGCTTTTTGGGGTACCAAGAGACCCAGTACTTC	CASSFLGYQETQYF
TRBD2	TRBJ2-1	15	many	TRBV12-5	TGTGCTAGTGGTTTCGGGACTAGTCCGGAAAATGAGCAGTTCTTC	CASGFGTSPENEQFF
TRBD1	TRBJ2-2	16	.	TRBV20-1	TGCAGTGCTAGACCTTCGGGACAGGGAGGGACCGGGGAGCTGTTTTTT	CSARPSGQGGTGELFF
.	TRBJ2-3	12	many	TRBV7-2	TGTGCCAGCGGAGCTTATGGAGATACGCAGTATTTT	CASGAYGDTQYF
.	TRBJ2-3	13	.	TRBV24-1	TGTGCCACCAGTGGGCCTAGTGCAGATACGCAGTATTTT	CATSGPSADTQYF
TRBD2	TRBJ2-3	17	many	TRBV11-2	TGTGCCAGCAGCTTAGGGACTAGCGGGACGAACACAGATACGCAGTATTTT	CASSLGTSGTNTDTQYF
.	TRBJ2-7	14	many	TRBV5-5	TGTGCCAGCAGCCCCGGGACGGTTATATACGAGCAGTACTTC	CASSPGTVIYEQYF
.	TRBJ2-7	13	.	TRBV19	TGTGCCAGTAGCGACACCATGGGTTACGAGCAGTACTTC	CASSDTMGYEQYF
.	TRBJ2-5	14	.	TRBV28	TGTGCCAGCAGCTCCGGACAGCAACAAGAGACCCAGTACTTC	CASSSGQQQETQYF
TRBD2	TRBJ2-1	14	many	TRBV12-3/TRBV12-4	TGTGCCAGCAGTTCGGGCGGGAGGAATGATGAGCAGTTCTTC	CASSSGGRNDEQFF
.	TRBJ2-5	13	.	TRBV11-2	TGTGCCAGCAGCTTGCACTTACAAGAGACCCAGTACTTC	CASSLHLQETQYF
TRBD2	TRBJ2-7	14	many	TRBV4-1	TGTGCCAGCAGCAGGGGACTAGCGAACTACGAGCAGTACTTC	CASSRGLANYEQYF
.	TRBJ2-7	16	many	TRBV28	TGTGCCAGCAGTCCCCTGGGGGACGGTCGGACCTACGAGCAGTACTTC	CASSPLGDGRTYEQYF
TRBD1	TRBJ1-5	15	many	TRBV10-3	TGTGCCATCAGTGATAAAACGACAGGGAGTCAGCCCCAGCATTTT	CAISDKTTGSQPQHF
.	TRBJ1-6	14	many	TRBV15	TGTGCCACCAGCAGAGATAGGGCGGAGTCACCCCTCCACTTT	CATSRDRAESPLHF
.	TRBJ1-3	13	many	TRBV18	TGTGCCAGCTCTCGAGAACAGGCAAGCACCATATATTTT	CASSREQASTIYF
TRBD1	TRBJ1-4	14	many	TRBV6-1	TGTGCCAGCACCCCGCTACAGGGGGAGGAAAAACTGTTTTTT	CASTPLQGEEKLFF
.	TRBJ2-5	14	few	TRBV28	TGTGCCAGCAGTCCACCTACAGGTCCGGAGACCCAGTACTTC	CASSPPTGPETQYF
.	TRBJ1-2	14	few	TRBV6-1	TGTGCCAGCCGTGACCAGAGATATAACTATGGCTACACCTTC	CASRDQRYNYGYTF
.	TRBJ2-3	12	many	TRBV28	TGTGCCAGCAGTGCCCCCACAGATACGCAGTATTTT	CASSAPTDTQYF
TRBD2	TRBJ2-5	16	once	TRBV12-3/TRBV12-4	TGTGCCAGCAGTTTACGACTAGCGGGGACCCAAGAGACCCAGTACTTC	CASSLRLAGTQETQYF
.	TRBJ1-2	13	many	TRBV5-1	TGCGCCACCCTAACCCCGCAGTCCTATGGCTACACCTTC	CATLTPQSYGYTF
.	TRBJ1-1	15	.	TRBV28	TGTGCCAGCAGTTTACTGTGGGGTTCGAACACTGAAGCTTTCTTT	CASSLLWGSNTEAFF
TRBD2	TRBJ2-1	16	many	TRBV7-6	TGTGCCAGCAGCTTAGTTAGCGGGAGTAGATTGAATGAGCAGTTCTTC	CASSLVSGSRLNEQFF
TRBD1	TRBJ2-1	14	few	TRBV28	TGTGCCAGCAGCCTCGGGACAGGGGGCTTATGGCAGTTCTTC	CASSLGTGGLWQFF
TRBD2	TRBJ2-1	14	few	TRBV29-1	TGCAGCGTTGATCGGCGGGGGGTCTACAATGAGCAGTTCTTC	CSVDRRGVYNEQFF
.	TRBJ2-5	14	many	TRBV20-1	TGCAGTGCTCCACTCCGGGACGGACAAGAGACCCAGTACTTC	CSAPLRDGQETQYF
.	TRBJ2-7	13	many	TRBV27	TGTGCCAGCAGTCCCCTATCCTCGCATGAGCAGTACTTC	CASSPLSSHEQYF
.	TRBJ2-3	14	few	TRBV7-9	TGTGCCAGCAGCTTAGCGGCCTTTCGGGATACGCAGTATTTT	CASSLAAFRDTQYF
.	TRBJ2-1	16	.	TRBV9	TGTGCCAGCAGCGTAGCCAGGACCAGCTCCTACAATGAGCAGTTCTTC	CASSVARTSSYNEQFF
.	TRBJ2-3	15	many	TRBV27	TGTGCCAGCAGGGGGGTAGCGCGGATCACAGATACGCAGTATTTT	CASRGVARITDTQYF
.	TRBJ2-3	14	.	TRBV14	TGTGCCAGCAGCCAAACACTAGATACAGATACGCAGTATTTT	CASSQTLDTDTQYF